This T cell receptor beta chain is from a study of T cell repertoires in cytomegalovirus infection. As for the study in general: CMV epitopes that were recently identified and HLA-C-restricted were used alongside well-studied HLA-B-restricted ones. CMV infection and matching HLA type were both indicated by public TCR beta signatures. Study-wide results and caveats: There were HLA-C-restricted CMV-specific TCR beta clonotypes dominating the ex vivo response. The study identified carriers of CMV plus the relevant HLA from cumulative public TCR beta family frequency.

The V gene end was trimmed by 0 bases and the J gene end by 4 bases; junction bases not matched to a gene: 5. CDR3 length equals 16 residues. Per germline, CDR1 DFQATT and CDR2 SNEGSKA (reference sequence). As regards this clonotype: Antigen specificity is unknown.

Each CDR3 protein is one row after TCRdb ran MiXCR on the reads. In the table there are about a million distinct CDR3 sequences, roughly a third of which are singletons. Sequenced here: cultured CD8+ T cells from PBMCs, sampled from culture after CMV antigen stimulation. The chain carries TRBV20-1 and TRBJ2-2; 10 bases agree with TRBD1. The sequence derives from a human donor in good health (CMV status not recorded). Some clones in this sample may be carry-over from other donors' samples. The CDR3: CSARDGDRGSTGELFF. DNA for the CDR3: TGCAGTGCTAGAGATGGGGACAGGGGTTCCACCGGGGAGCTGTTTTTT.